The 32 T cell receptor beta chains reported below all come from one sample, sequenced in a study of T cells after yellow fever vaccination. TCRdb used MiXCR to reprocess the 5' RACE reads, holding one entry per CDR3 protein. Of around 350,000 distinct CDR3 sequences listed, around 10% are singletons. The sequenced sample was PBMCs, obtained on the day of the first yellow fever vaccination. The receptors originated from a man aged 18 to 35 who received the YFV17D yellow fever vaccine.

The chain has TRBV29-1 and TRBJ2-3; D remains ambiguous. Germline CDR1 and CDR2: SQVTM and ANQGSEA. Trimming stripped 3 bases from V and 1 base from J, with 8 bases between. CDR3 size: 13 residues. The CDR3 loop reads CSVDQAGTDTQYF. Written as DNA, the CDR3 is TGCAGCGTTGACCAGGCTGGCACAGATACGCAGTATTTT.

This clonotype occurred a few times. The V gene is TRBV11-2, the J gene TRBJ2-5; possibly TRBD1 or TRBD2 for D (5 bases each). The V end was cut by 2 bases, the J end by 1 base, with 11 bases between. The CDR3 loop spans 15 amino acids. Germline V CDR1 and CDR2: SGHAT, FQNNGV. The CDR3 sequence is CASSLFPGPQETQYF. CDR3 in DNA: TGTGCCAGCAGCTTATTTCCGGGACCCCAAGAGACCCAGTACTTC. The complete variable domain, with remaining parts taken from reference TRBV11-2 and TRBJ2-5, reads EAGVAQSPRYKIIEKRQSVAFWCNPISGHATLYWYQQILGQGPKLLIQFQNNGVVDDSQLPKDRFSAERLKGVDSTLKIQPAKLEDSAVYLCASSLFPGPQETQYFGPGTRLLVL.

This clonotype was detected a few times. The rearrangement links TRBV3-1 to TRBJ2-7, with D perhaps matching TRBD2 (6 bases). V was trimmed by 4 bases and J by 0 bases, leaving 13 bases between them. The CDR3 runs 15 residues. Germline V lookup: CDR1 LGHDT, CDR2 YNNKEL (reference sequence). The CDR3 reads CASSPSGGASYEQYF. CDR3 nucleotides: TGTGCCAGCAGCCCATCCGGGGGAGCCTCCTACGAGCAGTACTTC.

The rearrangement uses TRBV5-1 and TRBJ1-4; 7 bases fit TRBD1. J was trimmed by 0 bases and V by 6 bases; bases with no gene match: 29. This CDR3 has 23 residues. CDR1 is SGHRS, CDR2 YFSETQ, per germline. The CDR3 here is CASKISPRTGRSVASATNEKLFF. As DNA, the CDR3 is TGCGCCAGCAAAATTTCCCCCCGGACAGGTCGTTCGGTGGCGTCTGCAACTAATGAAAAACTGTTTTTT.

The sample holds many counts of this clonotype. The V call is TRBV6-2 or TRBV6-3, the J call TRBJ2-1; 8 nucleotides agree with TRBD2. Trimming removed 5 bases from V and 10 bases from J; junction bases left unmatched: 10. Germline values: CDR1 MNHEY, CDR2 SVGEGT. The CDR3 is 14 amino acids. This CDR3 reads CASSPGLAAGEQFF. CDR3 coding DNA: TGTGCCAGCAGTCCCGGACTAGCAGCAGGAGAGCAGTTCTTC.

In its sample, this clonotype was seen many times. The J gene is TRBJ1-1, the V gene TRBV5-1; 7 nucleotides agree with TRBD1. The CDR3 runs to 13 residues. Germline values: CDR1 SGHRS, CDR2 YFSETQ. Trimming removed 4 bases from V and 4 bases from J; junction bases left unmatched: 4. For the CDR3, the DNA is TGCGCCAGCAGCCCACAGGGGATCACTGAAGCTTTCTTT. It codes for CASSPQGITEAFF.

This clonotype was counted only a few times. The chain is built from TRBV21-1 and TRBJ1-5. TRBV21-1 is tagged as a pseudogene. This CDR3 is 15 amino acids long. DNA of the CDR3: TGTGCCAGCAGTATCGGTTGGGCCATCAATCAGCCCCAGCATTTT. It codes for CASSIGWAINQPQHF.

The J gene is TRBJ2-7, the V gene TRBV5-6; 10 nucleotides agree with TRBD2. CDR3 length: 16 amino acids. Germline loops: CDR1 SGHDT, CDR2 YYEEEE. Trimming cost V 0 bases and J 5 bases; bases outside gene matches: 8. The CDR3 protein is CASSLAAGGPSNEQYF. CDR3 DNA sequence: TGTGCCAGCAGCTTGGCAGCGGGGGGGCCCTCGAACGAGCAGTACTTC.

This clonotype was observed a few times. The CDR3 carries no conserved terminal phenylalanine or tryptophan, so it likely arises from a read error. Because the CDR3's place on the DNA is in doubt, the DNA is left out and the CDR3 is given as listed by TCRdb. V is TRBV7-2 and J is TRBJ1-4; TRBD1 is taken as the D call from the table, unchecked against the DNA. Including both end residues, the CDR3 is 11 amino acids long. Germline loops: CDR1 SGHTA, CDR2 FQGNSA. The CDR3 here is CASSPAGSPYL.

The table lists this clonotype with a few counts. The chain joins TRBV25-1 to TRBJ2-5, with D possibly TRBD2 on 6 matching bases. The CDR3 is 14 residues long. Germline V gene data show CDR1 as MGHDK and CDR2 as SYGVNS. The V end was cut by 3 bases, the J end by 5 bases, with 13 bases between. In DNA form, the CDR3 reads TGTGCCAGCAGTGACTTGCTTGGGAGGGAGACCCAGTACTTC. Translation: CASSDLLGRETQYF.

The chain joins TRBV15 to TRBJ2-1; D might be TRBD2 (5 bases). V lost 2 bases, J lost 6 bases, and 8 bases lay in between. This CDR3 has 13 residues. Germline V gene lookup returns CDR1 LNHNV and CDR2 YYDKDF (reference sequence). CDR3 DNA: TGTGCCACCAGCAGACTAGCCCGCAATGAGCAGTTCTTC. Protein sequence: CATSRLARNEQFF.

The chain employs TRBV19 and TRBJ2-3; possible D gene TRBD1, 6 bases. CDR3 size: 14 residues. Trimming shortened V by 2 bases and J by 5 bases, and 11 bases separated the two germline ends. CDR1 LNHDA and CDR2 SQIVND come from the germline V gene (reference sequence). The CDR3, as DNA: TGTGCCAGTAGTATACAGGACAGAATAGATACGCAGTATTTT. This encodes CASSIQDRIDTQYF.

This clonotype was seen a handful of times. The V call is TRBV14, the J call TRBJ2-5; perhaps TRBD1 as D (6 bases). Germline loops: CDR1 SGHDN, CDR2 FVKESK. The CDR3 has 21 amino acids. V lost 1 base and J lost 5, with 32 bases in between. CDR3 in amino acids: CASSQAPTSTGSVGVRETQYF. For the CDR3, the DNA is TGTGCCAGCAGCCAAGCCCCGACCTCCACAGGGTCGGTGGGAGTCCGGGAGACCCAGTACTTC.

The V gene is TRBV25-1, the J gene TRBJ1-4, with unresolved D. Germline CDR1 MGHDK, CDR2 SYGVNS. Trimming pared 1 base from V and 3 bases from J, leaving 9 bases between. The CDR3 has 15 residues. The CDR3 DNA reads as TGTGCCAGCAGTGAATTCAGAGACCCTAATGAAAAACTGTTTTTT. Translating it yields CASSEFRDPNEKLFF.

The table lists this clonotype with many counts. V and J are TRBV3-1 and TRBJ2-3; no clear D gene. Germline assignment: CDR1 LGHDT and CDR2 YNNKEL (reference sequence). There are 14 residues in the CDR3. Trimming pared 1 base from V and 2 bases from J, leaving 7 bases between. CDR3 protein: CASSQVLDTDTQYF. Here the CDR3 DNA reads TGTGCCAGCAGCCAAGTGCTAGACACAGATACGCAGTATTTT.

The table lists this clonotype with a few counts. This rearrangement joins TRBV7-9 to TRBJ2-5, with a weak D call TRBD1 (6 bases). V was cut by 7 bases and J by 5 bases, with 17 bases left in between. Looked up from germline, CDR1 is SEHNR and CDR2 is FQNEAQ (reference sequence). This CDR3 spans 14 amino acids. CDR3 DNA sequence: TGTGCCAGCACCTCACCGGGACAACAGGAGACCCAGTACTTC. As protein: CASTSPGQQETQYF.

This clonotype was counted only a few times. V gene TRBV6-2 or TRBV6-3 combines with J gene TRBJ2-6, with D possibly TRBD1 on 5 matching bases. This CDR3 contains 15 residues. Trimming pared 4 bases from V and 3 bases from J, leaving 10 bases between. Germline V CDR1 and CDR2: MNHEY, SVGEGT. CDR3 residues: CASSSGFFGANVLTF. CDR3 in DNA: TGTGCCAGCAGTTCAGGGTTCTTTGGGGCCAACGTCCTGACTTTC.

This clonotype was seen a handful of times. The CDR3 spells CASSVASGDTEAFF. CDR3 nucleotides: TGTGCCAGCAGCGTAGCATCAGGGGACACTGAAGCTTTCTTT. The chain couples TRBV9 to TRBJ1-1; TRBD1 is a possible D gene (6 bases). Germline V gene sequence: CDR1 SGDLS, CDR2 YYNGEE. V lost 0 bases and J lost 3, with 9 bases in between. The CDR3 covers 14 residues.

This clonotype was observed a few times. J is TRBJ2-2 and V is TRBV12-3 or TRBV12-4; a possible D gene is TRBD2 (6 bases). This CDR3 has 13 amino acids. Trimming removed 7 bases at V and 1 base at J, with 7 bases between. In DNA form, the CDR3 reads TGTGCCAGCACCGGGGGGAACACCGGGGAGCTGTTTTTT. Protein product: CASTGGNTGELFF.

The chain combines TRBV4-1 with TRBJ2-3; possible D gene TRBD2, 7 bases. CDR1 is MGHRA, CDR2 YSYEKL, per germline. CDR3 length equals 14 residues. The germline V and J ends were trimmed by 1 base and 5 bases, with 10 bases remaining between them. The CDR3 sequence is CASSQGRGGDTQYF. CDR3 DNA sequence: TGCGCCAGCAGCCAAGGGAGGGGGGGAGATACGCAGTATTTT.

A few counts support this clonotype. J is TRBJ1-6 and V is TRBV20-1; 7 bases match TRBD1. Trimming took 0 bases from V and 9 from J; bases not matched to a gene: 11. Germline V lookup: CDR1 DFQATT, CDR2 SNEGSKA (reference sequence). The CDR3 is 16 residues long. CDR3 sequence: CSARDRGRGASSPLHF. In nucleotides, the CDR3 is TGCAGTGCTAGAGATCGGGGCAGGGGGGCAAGTTCACCCCTCCACTTT.

The genes are TRBV12-3 or TRBV12-4 and TRBJ1-2, with D uncertain. This CDR3 spans 12 amino acids. V lost 3 bases, J lost 14 bases, and 16 bases lay in between. CDR3 protein: CASSLGSGARTF. DNA of the CDR3: TGTGCCAGCAGTTTGGGATCAGGTGCGAGGACCTTC.

This clonotype showed up just a few times. This chain joins TRBV25-1 and TRBJ2-1, with 9 bases that match TRBD2. The V gene end was trimmed by 5 bases and the J gene end by 6 bases; junction bases not matched to a gene: 14. Germline V gives CDR1 MGHDK, CDR2 SYGVNS. This CDR3 is built from 17 residues. The CDR3 here is CASSKGWELAGPNEQFF. CDR3 coding DNA: TGTGCCAGCAGTAAAGGGTGGGAGCTAGCGGGGCCCAATGAGCAGTTCTTC.

This clonotype was recorded many times. The genes are TRBV12-3 or TRBV12-4 and TRBJ1-2; D may be TRBD1 (6 bases). The V gene lost 8 bases and the J gene lost 4 bases, with 23 bases spanning the gap. CDR3 length: 16 residues. CDR3 region: CASFDRIDRTLYGYTF. CDR3 nucleotides: TGTGCCAGCTTCGACCGAATAGACAGGACCCTCTATGGCTACACCTTC.

This clonotype was seen at least ten times. V and J are TRBV7-9 and TRBJ2-3; 11 bases are shared with TRBD2. With V trimmed by 5 bases and J by 6 bases, 13 bases remained unmatched. Germline V lookup: CDR1 SEHNR, CDR2 FQNEAQ (reference sequence). CDR3 length: 17 residues. Written as DNA, the CDR3 is TGTGCCAGCAGCCCCCTAGCGGGGGGACCTCTCCCGGATACGCAGTATTTT. It codes for CASSPLAGGPLPDTQYF.

The rearrangement uses TRBV5-1 and TRBJ1-2, with a tentative D call TRBD1 (6 bases). The CDR3 is 18 residues long. V was clipped by 3 bases and J by 0 bases, with 21 bases between them. Germline-derived CDR1 and CDR2 are SGHRS and YFSETQ. Here the CDR3 DNA reads TGCGCCAGCAGCTGGGGGGCGACGACGGGAACCGCTAACTATGGCTACACCTTC. Translated, it gives CASSWGATTGTANYGYTF.

The gene calls are TRBV5-1 and TRBJ2-6; D gene unclear. Trimming removed 5 bases from V and 0 bases from J, with 9 bases in between. CDR3 length equals 15 residues. CDR1 is SGHRS, CDR2 YFSETQ, per germline. The CDR3, as DNA: TGCGCCAGCAGTGACACAGTCTCTGGGGCCAACGTCCTGACTTTC. Translation: CASSDTVSGANVLTF. The full variable domain, completed using reference TRBV5-1 and TRBJ2-6, is KAGVTQTPRYLIKTRGQQVTLSCSPISGHRSVSWYQQTPGQGLQFLFEYFSETQRNKGNFPGRFSGRQFSNSRSEMNVSTLELGDSALYLCASSDTVSGANVLTFGAGSRLTVL.

V usage is TRBV7-6 and J usage is TRBJ1-5; the D is unclear. Germline CDR1 SGHVS, CDR2 FNYEAQ. The CDR3 consists of 15 residues. V was shortened by 5 bases and J by 5 bases, with 16 bases between the two germline ends. In nucleotides, the CDR3 is TGTGCCAGCAGCCCACGACATGGGCCATATCAGCCCCAGCATTTT. Its protein is CASSPRHGPYQPQHF.

This clonotype was counted only a few times. The chain has TRBV7-9 and TRBJ2-1; 9 nucleotides agree with TRBD1. The CDR3 totals 14 residues. The V gene end was trimmed by 3 bases and the J gene end by 6 bases; junction bases not matched to a gene: 3. CDR1 is SEHNR and CDR2 is FQNEAQ in the germline V gene (reference sequence). CDR3 sequence reads: CASSFDRGFNEQFF. CDR3 nucleotide sequence: TGTGCCAGCAGCTTCGACAGGGGGTTCAATGAGCAGTTCTTC. The whole variable domain, remainder taken from reference TRBV7-9 and TRBJ2-1, is DTGVSQNPRHKITKRGQNVTFRCDPISEHNRLYWYRQTLGQGPEFLTYFQNEAQLEKSRLLSDRFSAERPKGSFSTLEIQRTEQGDSAMYLCASSFDRGFNEQFFGPGTRLTVL.

This chain links TRBV4-3 with TRBJ2-1, with D perhaps matching TRBD1 or TRBD2 (6 bases each). Germline lookup yields CDR1 LGHNA and CDR2 YSLEER. The ends were cut back, 3 bases at V and 9 bases at J, with 15 bases in the middle. The CDR3 contains 14 residues. In DNA, the CDR3 is TGCGCCAGCAGCCAGAAGGGGGGCGGAGGTGAGCAGTTCTTC. It specifies CASSQKGGGGEQFF.

The V gene is TRBV2, the J gene TRBJ2-1; 8 bases map to TRBD1. V gave up 7 bases and J gave up 10 bases; unmatched junction bases: 12. The CDR3 is 14 residues long. CDR1 is SNHLY, CDR2 FYNNEI, per germline. CDR3 region: CASKEEQGGGEQFF. For the CDR3, the DNA is TGTGCCAGCAAGGAGGAACAGGGGGGCGGGGAGCAGTTCTTC.

The DNA for the CDR3 is TGTGCCAGCAGTTACTCGACAGGGACAACCACCGGGGAGCTGTTTTTT. The encoded protein is CASSYSTGTTTGELFF. J is TRBJ2-2 and V is TRBV6-5; TRBD1 agrees at 7 bases. This CDR3 comprises 16 residues. The germline V gene encodes CDR1 MNHEY and CDR2 SVGAGI. V trimming: 0 bases; J trimming: 4 bases; junction bases outside the gene matches: 5.